This T cell receptor beta chain was obtained from a study of cytomegalovirus exposure and HLA in healthy donors. The wider study: T cells numbering about 180 million yielded some 100 million unique TCR beta sequences in an earlier analysis. Overall study results and limits: Later genetic work tied a missense DCLRE1C variant to beta-chain V and J trimming. Fewer N-insertions (relative to the roughly 730-donor mean) were reportedly seen in an Asian-associated ancestry cluster in a later analysis. A few CMV-associated chains were confirmed in vitro to be specific for CMV antigens.

In the case of this clone: Its antigen is currently unknown.

The V and J ends lost 3 bases and 0 bases respectively, with 13 bases between them. The germline V gene has CDR1 SGHRS and CDR2 YFSETQ. The CDR3 has 16 amino acids. It was with 60 Vbeta and 13 Jbeta primers that the PCR ran. The data were produced by immunoSEQ multiplex PCR, yet TCRdb's version contains in-frame clones alone and is incomplete. This sample carries roughly 180,000 clones, over 80% of them seen once, and the ten largest clones take more than 1.5%. The sample consisted of PBMCs. The clonotype comes from a man aged 35-49 years in good health and CMV-seronegative. This rearrangement joins TRBV5-1 to TRBJ2-1, with D maybe TRBD2 (6 bases). CDR3 residues: CASSSGSTASYNEQFF. The CDR3 nucleotides read TGCGCCAGCAGCTCCGGGAGTACTGCCTCCTACAATGAGCAGTTCTTC.